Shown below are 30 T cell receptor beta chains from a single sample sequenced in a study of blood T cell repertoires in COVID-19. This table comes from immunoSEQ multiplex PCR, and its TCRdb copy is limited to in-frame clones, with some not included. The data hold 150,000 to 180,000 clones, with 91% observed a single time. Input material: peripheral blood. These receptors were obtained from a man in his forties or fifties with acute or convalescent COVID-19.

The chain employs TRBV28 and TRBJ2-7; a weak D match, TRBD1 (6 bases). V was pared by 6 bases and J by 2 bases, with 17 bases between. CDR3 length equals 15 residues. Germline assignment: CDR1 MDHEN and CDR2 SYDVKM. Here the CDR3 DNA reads TGTGCCAGCAGCCCCCTCGGACAGCCAGCCTACGAGCAGTACGTC. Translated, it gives CASSPLGQPAYEQYV.

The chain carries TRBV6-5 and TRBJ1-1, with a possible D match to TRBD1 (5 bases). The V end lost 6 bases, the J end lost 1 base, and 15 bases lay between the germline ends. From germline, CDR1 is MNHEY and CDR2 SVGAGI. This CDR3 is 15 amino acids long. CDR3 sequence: CASSLTRQPNTEAFF. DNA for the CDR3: TGTGCCAGCAGCCTAACACGACAGCCGAACACTGAAGCTTTCTTT.

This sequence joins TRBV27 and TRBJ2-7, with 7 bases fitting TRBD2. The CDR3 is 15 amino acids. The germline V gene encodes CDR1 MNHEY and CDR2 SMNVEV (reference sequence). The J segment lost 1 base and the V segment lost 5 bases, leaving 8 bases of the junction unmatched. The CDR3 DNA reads TGTGCCAGCAGTCTACGGGGGGTTTGGTCCTACGAGCAGTACTTC. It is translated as CASSLRGVWSYEQYF.

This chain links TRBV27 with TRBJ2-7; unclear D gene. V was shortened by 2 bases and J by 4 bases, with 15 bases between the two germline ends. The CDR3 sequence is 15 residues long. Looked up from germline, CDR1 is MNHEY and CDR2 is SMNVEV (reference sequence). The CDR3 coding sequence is TGTGCCAGCAGTTTACAGGTCCCTGCTCGGTACGAGCAGTACTTC. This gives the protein CASSLQVPARYEQYF.

The CDR3 bases are TGTGCCAGCAGTTACGGGGGGGCGGGCGAGACCCAGTACTTC. It encodes CASSYGGAGETQYF. This chain joins TRBV6-2 or TRBV6-3 and TRBJ2-5; D is possibly TRBD2 (7 bases). Deletions cut 2 bases from V and 5 bases from J, with 12 bases between. CDR3 length equals 14 residues. Germline lookup yields CDR1 MNHEY and CDR2 SVGEGT.

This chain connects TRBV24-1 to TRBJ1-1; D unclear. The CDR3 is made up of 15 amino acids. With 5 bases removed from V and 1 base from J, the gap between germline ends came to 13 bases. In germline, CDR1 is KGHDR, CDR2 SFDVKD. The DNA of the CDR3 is TGTGCCACCAGTGCCAACGGAGGGTCGAACACTGAAGCTTTCTTT. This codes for CATSANGGSNTEAFF.

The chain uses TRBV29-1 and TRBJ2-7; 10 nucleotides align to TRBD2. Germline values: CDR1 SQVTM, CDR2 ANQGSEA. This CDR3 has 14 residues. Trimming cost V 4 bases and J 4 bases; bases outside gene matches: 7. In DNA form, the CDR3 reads TGCAGCGTTGGCAGCGGGAGGGCCTGGTACGAGCAGTACTTC. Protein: CSVGSGRAWYEQYF.

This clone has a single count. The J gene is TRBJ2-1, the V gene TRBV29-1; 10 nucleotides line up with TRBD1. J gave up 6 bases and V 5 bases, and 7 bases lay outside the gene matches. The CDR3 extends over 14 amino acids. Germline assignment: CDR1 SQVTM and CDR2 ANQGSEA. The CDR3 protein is CSVLRTGGTNEQFF. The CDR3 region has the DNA TGCAGCGTTCTCCGGACAGGGGGAACCAATGAGCAGTTCTTC.

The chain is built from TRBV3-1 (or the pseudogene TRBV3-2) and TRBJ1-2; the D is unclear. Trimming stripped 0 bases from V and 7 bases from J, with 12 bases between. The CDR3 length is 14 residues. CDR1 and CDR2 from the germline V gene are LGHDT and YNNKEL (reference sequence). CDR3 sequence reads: CASSQEGRLSGYTF. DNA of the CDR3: TGTGCCAGCAGCCAAGAAGGGAGGCTGAGTGGCTACACCTTC.

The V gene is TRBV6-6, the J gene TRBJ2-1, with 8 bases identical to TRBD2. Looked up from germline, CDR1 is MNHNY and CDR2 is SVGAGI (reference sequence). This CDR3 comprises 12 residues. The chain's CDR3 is CAGGGPYNEQFF. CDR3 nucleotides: TGTGCAGGCGGGGGGCCCTACAATGAGCAGTTCTTC.

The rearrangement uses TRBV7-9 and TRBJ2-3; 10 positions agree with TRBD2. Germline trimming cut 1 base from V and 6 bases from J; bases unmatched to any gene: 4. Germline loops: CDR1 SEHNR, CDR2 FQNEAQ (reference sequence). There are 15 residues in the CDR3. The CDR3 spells CASSLETSGRDTQYF. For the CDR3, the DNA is TGTGCCAGCAGCTTAGAGACTAGCGGGCGGGATACGCAGTATTTT.

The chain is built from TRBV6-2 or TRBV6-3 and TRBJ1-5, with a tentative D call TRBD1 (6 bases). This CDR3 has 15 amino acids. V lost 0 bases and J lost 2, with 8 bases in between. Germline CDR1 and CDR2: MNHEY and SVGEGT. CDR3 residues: CASSYSGGRNQPQHF. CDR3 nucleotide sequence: TGTGCCAGCAGTTACTCAGGGGGACGCAATCAGCCCCAGCATTTT.

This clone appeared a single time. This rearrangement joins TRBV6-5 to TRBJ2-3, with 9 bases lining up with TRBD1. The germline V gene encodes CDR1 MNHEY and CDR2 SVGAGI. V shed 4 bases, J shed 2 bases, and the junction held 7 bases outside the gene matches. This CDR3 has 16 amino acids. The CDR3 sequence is CASSFKIQGATDTQYF. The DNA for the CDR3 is TGTGCCAGCAGTTTCAAAATACAGGGGGCCACAGATACGCAGTATTTT.

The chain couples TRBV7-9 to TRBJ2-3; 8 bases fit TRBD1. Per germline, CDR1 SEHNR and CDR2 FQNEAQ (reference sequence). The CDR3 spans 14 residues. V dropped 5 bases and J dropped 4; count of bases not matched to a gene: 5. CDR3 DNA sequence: TGTGCCAGCAGCACCAGGGGGCCCGCAGATACGCAGTATTTT. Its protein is CASSTRGPADTQYF.

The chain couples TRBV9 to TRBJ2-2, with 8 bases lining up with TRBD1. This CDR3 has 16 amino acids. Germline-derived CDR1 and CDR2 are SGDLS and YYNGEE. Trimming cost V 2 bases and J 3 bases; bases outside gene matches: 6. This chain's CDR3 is CASSVQGQGYTGELFF. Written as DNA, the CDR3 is TGTGCCAGCAGCGTTCAAGGACAGGGTTACACCGGGGAGCTGTTTTTT.

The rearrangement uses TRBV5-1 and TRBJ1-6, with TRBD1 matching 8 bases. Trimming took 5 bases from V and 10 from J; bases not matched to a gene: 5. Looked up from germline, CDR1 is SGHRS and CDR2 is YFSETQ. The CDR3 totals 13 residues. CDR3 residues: CASRDREGSPLHF. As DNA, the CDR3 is TGCGCCAGCAGGGACAGGGAGGGATCACCCCTCCACTTT.

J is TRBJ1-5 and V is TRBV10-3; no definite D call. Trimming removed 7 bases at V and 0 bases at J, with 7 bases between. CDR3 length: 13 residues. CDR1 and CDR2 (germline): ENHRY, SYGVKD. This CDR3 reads CAITQNSNQPQHF. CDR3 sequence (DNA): TGTGCCATCACTCAGAATAGCAATCAGCCCCAGCATTTT.

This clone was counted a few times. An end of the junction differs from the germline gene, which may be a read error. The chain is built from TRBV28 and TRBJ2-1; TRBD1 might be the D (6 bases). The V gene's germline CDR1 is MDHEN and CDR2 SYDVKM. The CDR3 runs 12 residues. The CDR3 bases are TGTGCCAGCAGCTTATGGGGGACAGAGCAGTTCTTC. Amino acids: CASSLWGTEQFF.

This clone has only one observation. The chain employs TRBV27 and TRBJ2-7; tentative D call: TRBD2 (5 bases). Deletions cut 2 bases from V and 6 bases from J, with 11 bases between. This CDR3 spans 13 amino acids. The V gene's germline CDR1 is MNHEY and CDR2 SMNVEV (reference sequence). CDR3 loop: CASSLGGAAEQYF. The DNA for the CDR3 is TGTGCCAGCAGTTTAGGAGGTGCAGCCGAGCAGTACTTC.

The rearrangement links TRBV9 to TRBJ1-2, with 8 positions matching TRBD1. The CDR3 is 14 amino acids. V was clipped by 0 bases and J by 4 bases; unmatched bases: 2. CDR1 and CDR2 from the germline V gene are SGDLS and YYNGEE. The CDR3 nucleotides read TGTGCCAGCAGCGTAGAGGACAGGGCCTATGGCTACACCTTC. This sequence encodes CASSVEDRAYGYTF.

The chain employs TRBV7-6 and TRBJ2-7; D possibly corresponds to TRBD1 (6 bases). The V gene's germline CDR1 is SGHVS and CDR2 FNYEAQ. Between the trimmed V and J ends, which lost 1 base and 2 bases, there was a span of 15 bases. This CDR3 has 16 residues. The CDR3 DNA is TGTGCCAGCAGCTTAGTTGACAGGCCGGAGACCTACGAGCAGTACTTC. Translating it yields CASSLVDRPETYEQYF. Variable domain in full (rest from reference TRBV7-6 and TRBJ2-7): GAGVSQSPRYKVTKRGQDVALRCDPISGHVSLYWYRQALGQGPEFLTYFNYEAQQDKSGLPNDRFSAERPEGSISTLTIQRTEQRDSAMYRCASSLVDRPETYEQYFGPGTRLTVT.

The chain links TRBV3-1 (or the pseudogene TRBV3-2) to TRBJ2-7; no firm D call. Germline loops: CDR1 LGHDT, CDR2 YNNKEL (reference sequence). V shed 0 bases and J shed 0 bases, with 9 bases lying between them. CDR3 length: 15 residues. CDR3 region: CASSQEGVASYEQYF. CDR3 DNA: TGTGCCAGCAGCCAAGAGGGCGTCGCCTCCTACGAGCAGTACTTC.

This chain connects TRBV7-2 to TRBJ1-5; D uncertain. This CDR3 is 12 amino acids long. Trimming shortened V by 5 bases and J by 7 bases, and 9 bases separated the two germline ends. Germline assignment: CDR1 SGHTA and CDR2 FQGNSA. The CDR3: CASSAGGQPQHF. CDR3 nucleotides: TGTGCCAGCAGCGCAGGCGGGCAGCCCCAGCATTTT.

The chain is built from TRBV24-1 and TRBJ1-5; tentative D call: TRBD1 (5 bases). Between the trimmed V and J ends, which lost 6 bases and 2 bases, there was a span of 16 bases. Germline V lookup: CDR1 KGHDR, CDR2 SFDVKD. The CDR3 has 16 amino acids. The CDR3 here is CATSPKEARGNQPQHF. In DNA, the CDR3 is TGTGCCACCAGTCCCAAAGAGGCCAGGGGCAATCAGCCCCAGCATTTT.

The DNA for the CDR3 is TGTGCCACCCTAGTCGGGGTTAATAGCAATCAGCCCCAGCATTTT. The encoded protein is CATLVGVNSNQPQHF. V usage is TRBV19 and J usage is TRBJ1-5; D is unresolved. V shed 10 bases and J shed 0 bases, with 16 bases lying between them. Germline V lookup: CDR1 LNHDA, CDR2 SQIVND (reference sequence). The CDR3 has 15 residues.

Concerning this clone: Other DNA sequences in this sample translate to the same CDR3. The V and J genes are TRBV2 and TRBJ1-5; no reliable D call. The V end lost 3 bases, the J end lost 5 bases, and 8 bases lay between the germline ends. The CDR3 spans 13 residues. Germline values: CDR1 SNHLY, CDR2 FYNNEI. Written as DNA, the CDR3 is TGTGCCAGCAGTGAGGGCAGATATCAGCCCCAGCATTTT. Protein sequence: CASSEGRYQPQHF.

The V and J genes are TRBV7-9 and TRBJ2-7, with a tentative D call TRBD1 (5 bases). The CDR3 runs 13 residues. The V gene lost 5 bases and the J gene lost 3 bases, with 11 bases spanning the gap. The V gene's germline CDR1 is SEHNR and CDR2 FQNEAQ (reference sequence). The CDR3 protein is CASSPPGHYEQYV. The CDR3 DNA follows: TGTGCCAGCAGCCCCCCAGGGCACTACGAGCAGTACGTC.

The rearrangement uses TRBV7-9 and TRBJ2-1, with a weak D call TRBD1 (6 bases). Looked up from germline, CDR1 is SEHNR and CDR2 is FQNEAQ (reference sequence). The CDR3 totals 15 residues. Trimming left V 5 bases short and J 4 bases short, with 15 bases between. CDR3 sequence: CASSISGTTYNEQFF. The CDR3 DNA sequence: TGTGCCAGCAGCATTTCCGGGACAACATACAATGAGCAGTTCTTC.

In nucleotides, the CDR3 is TGCAGCGTTTCTAGCGGGGCGAGCTCCTACAATGAGCAGTTCTTC. Protein: CSVSSGASSYNEQFF. The chain joins TRBV29-1 to TRBJ2-1; 9 nucleotides agree with TRBD2. This CDR3 comprises 15 residues. V lost 5 bases to trimming and J lost 0 bases; unmatched junction nucleotides: 5. Germline CDR1 and CDR2: SQVTM and ANQGSEA.

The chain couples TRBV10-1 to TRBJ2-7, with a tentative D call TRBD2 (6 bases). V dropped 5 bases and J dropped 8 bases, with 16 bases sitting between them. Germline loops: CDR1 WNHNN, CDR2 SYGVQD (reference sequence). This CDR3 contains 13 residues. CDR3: CASSLTSTSQQYF. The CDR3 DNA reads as TGCGCCAGCAGTTTGACTAGTACCTCCCAGCAGTACTTC.